Below, 18 T cell receptor beta chains from the same sample are listed, as sequenced in a study of T cells in Graves' hyperthyroidism and ophthalmopathy. From RNA transcripts, TCR beta CDR3 regions were amplified. In the first-round RT-PCR of the TCR CDR3, the HTBI primer set was used. TCRdb redid the calling of the multiplex PCR reads with MiXCR, one entry per CDR3 protein. The sample includes approximately 320,000 distinct CDR3 sequences, around 16% of them seen just once. Source material: blood. The receptor source for this set is a young man with Graves' hyperthyroidism.

This clonotype was observed at least ten times. The chain carries TRBV5-6 and TRBJ2-1; D is perhaps TRBD2 (5 bases). Between the trimmed V and J ends, which lost 4 bases and 10 bases, there was a span of 18 bases. Germline values: CDR1 SGHDT, CDR2 YYEEEE. This CDR3 is built from 14 residues. For the CDR3, the DNA is TGTGCCAGCAGCCGCAGAGAGGACTCCTTAGAGCAGTTCTTC. Translating gives CASSRREDSLEQFF.

This clonotype showed up many times. The chain joins TRBV10-3 to TRBJ2-7; TRBD1 matches at 10 bases. Germline loops: CDR1 ENHRY, CDR2 SYGVKD. The CDR3 contains 16 residues. The J segment lost 5 bases and the V segment lost 3 bases, leaving 10 bases of the junction unmatched. Here the CDR3 DNA reads TGTGCCATCAGTGATCAAACCCCGACAGGGGGCGACGAGCAGTACTTC. It yields the protein CAISDQTPTGGDEQYF.

This clonotype showed up many times. The chain carries TRBV27 and TRBJ1-1, with a possible D match to TRBD1 (5 bases). The CDR3 loop spans 15 amino acids. From germline, CDR1 is MNHEY and CDR2 SMNVEV (reference sequence). The germline V and J ends were trimmed by 0 bases and 4 bases, with 12 bases remaining between them. The CDR3 here is CASSLSAGRSTEAFF. CDR3 DNA: TGTGCCAGCAGTTTATCGGCAGGGCGGTCCACTGAAGCTTTCTTT.

This clonotype was counted many times. CDR3 residues: CASTYAEWTDTQYF. Written as DNA, the CDR3 is TGTGCCAGCACCTACGCAGAGTGGACAGATACGCAGTATTTT. The V call is TRBV28, the J call TRBJ2-3; D gene unclear. Germline CDR1 is MDHEN and CDR2 is SYDVKM. CDR3 size: 14 residues. Deletions cut 7 bases from V and 3 bases from J, with 14 bases between.

This clonotype was seen ten or more times. The rearrangement links TRBV12-3 or TRBV12-4 to TRBJ2-1; D is unclear. CDR3 length: 15 residues. V was shortened by 3 bases and J by 4 bases, with 13 bases between the two germline ends. CDR3 sequence: CASSLRRDQYNEQFF. The CDR3 nucleotides read TGTGCCAGCAGTTTGCGGAGAGACCAATACAATGAGCAGTTCTTC.

This clonotype was picked up many times. This chain links TRBV20-1 with TRBJ2-5; D remains unclear. CDR3 size: 13 residues. V was cut by 0 bases and J by 4 bases, with 9 bases left in between. Germline V lookup: CDR1 DFQATT, CDR2 SNEGSKA (reference sequence). The CDR3 protein is CSAREALPETQYF. The CDR3, as DNA: TGCAGTGCTAGAGAAGCGCTCCCAGAGACCCAGTACTTC.

This clonotype was seen many times. This rearrangement joins TRBV7-2 to TRBJ2-7; D is ambiguous. The CDR3 runs to 13 residues. The V gene lost 4 bases and the J gene lost 2 bases, with 9 bases spanning the gap. Germline CDR1 reads SGHTA; CDR2 reads FQGNSA. In nucleotides, the CDR3 is TGTGCCAGCAGCTCGCCGGCGACCTACGAGCAGTACTTC. It specifies CASSSPATYEQYF.

This clonotype appeared many times. V is TRBV6-1 and J is TRBJ2-7, with D possibly matching TRBD2 (6 bases). Germline V gene lookup returns CDR1 MNHNS and CDR2 SASEGT. Trimming stripped 5 bases from V and 4 bases from J, with 15 bases between. The CDR3 has 14 amino acids. CDR3 region: CASSPGVAQYEQYF. CDR3 nucleotide sequence: TGTGCCAGCAGTCCGGGGGTTGCCCAGTACGAGCAGTACTTC.

This clonotype was observed many times. This chain links TRBV5-1 with TRBJ1-1, with 7 positions matching TRBD1. The J segment lost 0 bases and the V segment lost 2 bases, leaving 1 base of the junction unmatched. CDR3 length equals 14 residues. Looked up from germline, CDR1 is SGHRS and CDR2 is YFSETQ. The CDR3 loop is CASSFTGVNTEAFF. CDR3 coding DNA: TGCGCCAGCAGCTTTACAGGGGTGAACACTGAAGCTTTCTTT.

This rearrangement joins TRBV4-2 to TRBJ2-7, with D perhaps TRBD2 (6 bases). Germline V gene data show CDR1 as LGHNA and CDR2 as YNFKEQ. This CDR3 spans 16 amino acids. With 1 base removed from V and 5 bases from J, the gap between germline ends came to 18 bases. CDR3 sequence: CASSQGVGLGPHEQYF. The CDR3 nucleotides read TGTGCCAGCAGCCAAGGAGTGGGACTGGGTCCCCACGAGCAGTACTTC.

This clonotype was detected many times. CDR3 loop: CASRNRDSATDTQYF. The CDR3 region has the DNA TGTGCCAGCAGGAATAGGGACAGCGCCACAGATACGCAGTATTTT. The rearrangement uses TRBV2 and TRBJ2-3; 7 bases match TRBD1. V lost 6 bases and J lost 2; bases outside the gene matches: 8. This CDR3 region has 15 residues. Germline values: CDR1 SNHLY, CDR2 FYNNEI.

This clonotype was picked up a small number of times. The chain recombines TRBV7-3 with TRBJ2-1; D is possibly TRBD1 or TRBD2 (7 bases each). CDR1 is SGHTA and CDR2 is FQGTGA in the germline V gene. V was shortened by 5 bases and J by 3 bases, with 11 bases between the two germline ends. This CDR3 contains 14 residues. The CDR3 protein is CASSQGGYYNEQFF. CDR3 nucleotides: TGTGCCAGCAGCCAGGGGGGGTACTACAATGAGCAGTTCTTC.

This clonotype was counted a few times. This sequence joins TRBV3-1 and TRBJ2-1; 9 bases agree with TRBD1. V shed 3 bases, J shed 4 bases, and the junction held 4 bases outside the gene matches. The CDR3 has 15 residues. Germline assignment: CDR1 LGHDT and CDR2 YNNKEL (reference sequence). This chain's CDR3 is CASSQMGQGYNEQFF. The DNA for the CDR3 is TGTGCCAGCAGCCAGATGGGACAGGGTTACAATGAGCAGTTCTTC.

The sample holds many counts of this clonotype. This chain joins TRBV19 and TRBJ1-1; 8 nucleotides line up with TRBD1. V was pared by 5 bases and J by 1 base, with 3 bases of the junction left unmatched. The CDR3 is 14 amino acids. CDR1 LNHDA and CDR2 SQIVND come from the germline V gene (reference sequence). CDR3 in amino acids: CASSGTGPNTEAFF. The DNA of the CDR3 is TGTGCCAGTAGTGGGACAGGCCCGAACACTGAAGCTTTCTTT.

In its sample, this clonotype was seen many times. The V and J genes are TRBV5-1 and TRBJ1-2; 10 bases are a match to TRBD1. Germline CDR1 and CDR2: SGHRS and YFSETQ. The CDR3 length is 14 residues. V was pared by 2 bases and J by 7 bases, with 5 bases of the junction left unmatched. CDR3 loop: CASSFGTGAFGYTF. In nucleotides, the CDR3 is TGCGCCAGCAGCTTCGGGACAGGGGCATTTGGCTACACCTTC.

This clonotype was seen repeatedly, ten times or more. The CDR3 reads CASSLVGNTVEETQYF. The CDR3 coding sequence is TGTGCCAGCAGCTTAGTGGGTAACACGGTTGAAGAGACCCAGTACTTC. The V and J genes are TRBV11-2 and TRBJ2-5, with no clear D. V gave up 1 base and J gave up 3 bases, with 15 bases separating them. Germline assignment: CDR1 SGHAT and CDR2 FQNNGV. CDR3 size: 16 residues.

The gene calls are TRBV20-1 and TRBJ1-2; D gene ambiguous. The CDR3 sequence is 16 residues long. Germline CDR1 reads DFQATT; CDR2 reads SNEGSKA (reference sequence). The V and J ends lost 0 bases and 0 bases respectively, with 14 bases between them. CDR3 residues: CSARDRLQKANYGYTF. The CDR3 DNA is TGCAGTGCTAGAGATCGGCTTCAGAAAGCTAACTATGGCTACACCTTC.

This clonotype showed up just a few times. The chain recombines TRBV29-1 with TRBJ1-2, with D uncertain. There are 12 residues in the CDR3. With 1 base removed from V and 6 bases from J, the gap between germline ends came to 9 bases. Per germline, CDR1 SQVTM and CDR2 ANQGSEA. The CDR3 protein is CSVEGAQHGYTF. CDR3 DNA: TGCAGCGTTGAAGGGGCACAGCATGGCTACACCTTC.